The source of this TCR beta chain is a study of cytomegalovirus exposure and HLA in healthy donors. About the study: An early release of data contained about 85 million unique TCRs, which came from HLA-typed donors. Study conclusions and caveats: Prior analysis indicated that the majority of TCR beta V segments exhibited productivity approximately 87% or approximately 30% of the time.

The CDR3 covers 15 residues. Germline V gives CDR1 GTSNPN, CDR2 SVGIG (reference sequence). V gave up 5 bases and J gave up 2 bases; unmatched junction bases: 8. In the case of this clone: What it recognizes is unknown.

Primers: 60 Vbeta forward and 13 Jbeta reverse. Authors' methods: As a later analysis found, there were 70 million to 100 million unique TCR beta chains, of which roughly 11 million were shared. Libraries were prepared by immunoSEQ multiplex PCR; TCRdb keeps only in-frame clonotypes and omits some of them. Clone size and V and J calls were adopted from that table, with D and trimming inferred from the DNA. This sample has about 110,000 clones, with 65% to 85% found just once. The chain is built from TRBV30 and TRBJ2-7; TRBD2 aligns across 11 bases. The source is a woman aged 25 to 39 in good health and CMV-seropositive. Sequencing was done on a sample of PBMCs. The CDR3 reads CAWRLAGTAAYEQYF. The CDR3 region has the DNA TGTGCCTGGCGACTAGCGGGGACGGCGGCCTACGAGCAGTACTTC.